This TCR beta chain comes out of a study of T-cell reconstitution after alpha-beta-depleted transplantation in children. For TCRbeta, the library was prepared with unique molecular identifiers. TCRdb processed the PCR reads anew with MiXCR; each CDR3 protein has one entry. The sample contains approximately 390,000 distinct CDR3 sequences, 9.5% to 13% of which appear only once. The CDR3 length is 14 residues. CDR1 and CDR2 (germline): SGHDN, FVKESK. V was pared by 6 bases and J by 10 bases, with 16 bases between. This clonotype appeared many times. The sample here was PBMCs from the stem cell graft donor, taken from the stem cell graft. The rearrangement links TRBV14 to TRBJ1-6; a possible D gene is TRBD1 (6 bases). The origin of this receptor is a human donor who donated a stem cell graft to a child with acute myeloid leukemia. The CDR3 is CASSRNTGFSPLHF. CDR3 nucleotides: TGTGCCAGCAGTCGTAATACAGGGTTCTCACCCCTCCACTTT.